This passage covers 2 T cell receptor beta chains from one sample sequenced in a study of T cell responses to AZD1222 COVID-19 vaccine. Profiling relied on immunoSEQ multiplex PCR, and the TCRdb table lists in-frame clones only, not all of them. Of around 200,000 clones in the sample, 88% were seen once. Sequenced here: peripheral blood, sampled on day 0 of AZD1222 vaccination. All receptors derive from an adult in good health.

This chain links TRBV4-3 with TRBJ2-2; no firm D call. The CDR3 is 15 residues long. Trimming shortened V by 1 base and J by 5 bases, and 11 bases separated the two germline ends. Germline CDR1 is LGHNA and CDR2 is YSLEER. This CDR3 reads CASSQVSTETGELFF. The CDR3 bases are TGCGCCAGCAGCCAAGTCTCCACGGAAACCGGGGAGCTGTTTTTT.

The gene calls are TRBV9 and TRBJ1-2; 7 bases agree with TRBD1. The CDR3 sequence is 16 residues long. Trimming at V came to 4 bases and at J to 8 bases, leaving 17 bases not matched to a gene. Germline V gene lookup returns CDR1 SGDLS and CDR2 YYNGEE. The chain's CDR3 is CASSPSAGGGLGGYTF. CDR3 coding DNA: TGTGCCAGCAGCCCCTCAGCAGGAGGGGGCTTAGGGGGCTACACCTTC.